Below are 2 T cell receptor beta chains sequenced from a single sample in a study of regulatory T cells in long-lasting Graves disease. Researchers made TCR beta libraries by using iRepertoire HTBI primers and running Arm-PCR on CDR3 regions. TCRdb processed the multiplex PCR reads anew with MiXCR; each CDR3 protein has one entry. Among about 610,000 distinct CDR3 sequences listed, about 16% were seen once. Described time point: newly diagnosed GD, antithyroid drugs for less than 3 months. PBMC-derived RNA was used for the TCR library. These data are also associated with another study on T cells in Graves' hyperthyroidism and ophthalmopathy.

The sample consisted of peripheral blood mononuclear cells (PBMCs), taken at new diagnosis, from a patient treated with antithyroid drugs. The receptors originated from a man aged 18 to 35 with Graves disease.

This clonotype was seen repeatedly, ten times or more. The chain carries TRBV20-1 and TRBJ1-2; D is undetermined. Trimming removed 7 bases from V and 4 bases from J, with 10 bases in between. Looked up from germline, CDR1 is DFQATT and CDR2 is SNEGSKA (reference sequence). The CDR3 covers 11 residues. CDR3 nucleotides: TGCAGTGGGTTGGGAACCTATGGCTACACCTTC. Protein: CSGLGTYGYTF.

Ten or more counts support this clonotype. The CDR3: CAISESETDTQYF. The DNA for the CDR3 is TGTGCCATCAGTGAGAGCGAGACAGATACGCAGTATTTT. V gene TRBV10-3 combines with J gene TRBJ2-3; D not resolved. From germline, CDR1 is ENHRY and CDR2 SYGVKD. With 2 bases removed from V and 3 bases from J, the gap between germline ends came to 6 bases. The CDR3 has 13 residues.